This is a list of T cell receptor beta chains from one sample in a study of T cells after yellow fever vaccination. TCRdb re-called the 5' RACE reads with MiXCR, one entry per CDR3 protein. There are a few hundred thousand distinct CDR3 sequences in the sample; roughly 7.2% occur only once, and approximately 0.84% lies in the top ten. Sequenced here: CD4+ T cells sorted from PBMCs, sampled 15 days after the yellow fever booster vaccination. Every receptor here comes from a man aged 25-45 years who received the YFV17D yellow fever vaccine. CDR3s include the opening cysteine and the closing phenylalanine or tryptophan. The D gene is left open where the match is weak. Clone size is not always given. Where it is, it says once, few, many or a class for expanded clones.

abundance	d_gene	j_gene	v_gene	CDR3nt	CDR3aa
.	TRBD2	TRBJ2-5	TRBV4-3	TGCGCCAGCAGCCAAGGTCTAGCGGGAGTAGAGACCCAGTACTTC	CASSQGLAGVETQYF
many	TRBD2	TRBJ2-1	TRBV5-6	TGTGCCAGCGTTATTAGCGGGAGTCGCGGTGAGCAGTTCTTC	CASVISGSRGEQFF
.	.	TRBJ2-2	TRBV3-1	TGTGCCAGTACCTGGGGGAAGACCGGGGAGCTGTTTTTT	CASTWGKTGELFF
.	.	TRBJ2-5	TRBV24-1	TGTGCCACCAGTGCCGGCGAGACCCAGTACTTC	CATSAGETQYF
few	.	TRBJ2-3	TRBV11-2	TGTGCCAGCAGCTTCTTTACCATCACAGATACGCAGTATTTT	CASSFFTITDTQYF
few	TRBD2	TRBJ2-7	TRBV5-1	TGCGCCAGCAGCTTGGGTCCGGGACTAGCGGAGATTTACGAGCAGTACTTC	CASSLGPGLAEIYEQYF
few	TRBD1	TRBJ2-1	TRBV7-3	TGTGCCAGCAGCTCAACAGGGGCCTACAATGAGCAGTTCTTC	CASSSTGAYNEQFF
many	TRBD2	TRBJ2-7	TRBV12-3/TRBV12-4	TGTGCCAGCAGTTTACTTACTAGCGGGAGTCTCTACGAGCAGTACTTC	CASSLLTSGSLYEQYF
.	TRBD2	TRBJ2-7	TRBV14	TGTGCCAGCAGCCGGGACTACAACTACGAGCAGTACTTC	CASSRDYNYEQYF
few	.	TRBJ2-7	TRBV7-2	TGTGCCAGCAGCCGACCCGCGACTTACGAGCAGTACTTC	CASSRPATYEQYF
.	.	TRBJ1-5	TRBV4-2	TGTGCCAGCAGCTTCGGAAATGGGAATCAGCCCCAGCATTTT	CASSFGNGNQPQHF
few	.	TRBJ2-3	TRBV20-1	TGCAGTGCCGAGGGCCCTGGCACAGATACGCAGTATTTT	CSAEGPGTDTQYF
many	TRBD2	TRBJ2-7	TRBV7-2	TGTGCCAGCAGCCGGGGGGGAAAAAGCTCCTACGAGCAGTACTTC	CASSRGGKSSYEQYF
few	TRBD1	TRBJ2-2	TRBV5-1	TGCGCCAGCAGCCCCGGGACAGCCTTCACCGGGGAGCTGTTTTTT	CASSPGTAFTGELFF
.	TRBD2	TRBJ2-5	TRBV6-2/TRBV6-3	TGTGCCAGCAGTGACGGGAGCGGGAGGAACCAAGAGACCCAGTACTTC	CASSDGSGRNQETQYF
many	TRBD2	TRBJ2-1	TRBV29-1	TGCAGCGGGGGGACTAGCGGGATCAATGAGCAGTTCTTC	CSGGTSGINEQFF
many	.	TRBJ1-1	TRBV4-3	TGCGCCAGCAGCCAGGGGTTAACTGAAGCTTTCTTT	CASSQGLTEAFF